The 7 T cell receptor beta chains in this list originate from one sample, sequenced in a study of blood T cells in healthy people across ages. With a J-beta primer mix and a sample-barcoded 5' primer, a second PCR ran 7 to 11 cycles. One entry per CDR3 protein results from TCRdb running MiXCR on the 5' RACE reads. The table has hundreds of thousands of distinct CDR3 sequences, roughly 50% seen once. The sequencing sample was made of blood. All receptors come from a man younger than 45 in good health.

The chain recombines TRBV3-1 with TRBJ2-3; no clear D gene. The CDR3 extends over 11 amino acids. Germline V CDR1 and CDR2: LGHDT, YNNKEL (reference sequence). The ends were cut back, 11 bases at V and 5 bases at J, with 11 bases in the middle. The DNA of the CDR3 is TGTGCCGCCTCAAGTCTAGATACGCAGTATTTT. Protein sequence: CAASSLDTQYF.

This clonotype was recorded a few times. The J gene is TRBJ2-7, the V gene TRBV6-5; the D is unclear. The V end lost 0 bases, the J end lost 5 bases, and 14 bases lay between the germline ends. CDR3 size: 15 residues. CDR1 MNHEY and CDR2 SVGAGI come from the germline V gene. In DNA form, the CDR3 reads TGTGCCAGCAGTTACTCTGGTCCCCAATACCACGAGCAGTACTTC. Its translation: CASSYSGPQYHEQYF.

This clonotype was seen more than once but under ten times. A read error may be the cause here, since a much bigger clone is one base away. The CDR3 sequence: CSVLLAGETQYF. DNA of the CDR3: TGCAGCGTTCTACTAGCGGGAGAGACCCAGTACTTC. This sequence joins TRBV29-1 and TRBJ2-5, with TRBD2 matching over 9 bases. Germline CDR1 SQVTM, CDR2 ANQGSEA. Losses at the gene ends were 5 bases for V and 4 bases for J; bases not matched to a gene: 2. This CDR3 spans 12 amino acids.

The rearrangement joins TRBV29-1 to TRBJ1-2; D is unclear. CDR3 size: 9 residues. V was shortened by 8 bases and J by 8 bases, with 9 bases between the two germline ends. CDR1 is SQVTM, CDR2 ANQGSEA, per germline. This CDR3 is CSSREGYTF. The CDR3 DNA reads TGCAGCTCAAGGGAGGGCTACACCTTC.

The chain joins TRBV9 to TRBJ1-1; no firm D call. The V gene's germline CDR1 is SGDLS and CDR2 YYNGEE. This CDR3 comprises 14 residues. Trimming removed 4 bases from V and 9 bases from J, with 19 bases in between. The CDR3 sequence is CASSSRASWEKAFF. DNA of the CDR3: TGTGCCAGCAGCTCGAGGGCCTCGTGGGAAAAAGCTTTCTTT.

The rearrangement joins TRBV6-5 to TRBJ1-6; D not certain. Germline loops: CDR1 MNHEY, CDR2 SVGAGI. V dropped 4 bases and J dropped 8 bases, with 18 bases sitting between them. The CDR3 loop spans 16 amino acids. CDR3: CASSFSGPREHSPLHF. The CDR3 DNA reads TGTGCCAGCAGTTTCTCGGGTCCCAGAGAACATTCACCCCTCCACTTT.

The chain employs TRBV7-2 and TRBJ2-4, with D tentatively TRBD2 (5 bases). Judging by the DNA end, TRBJ2-7 fits better; the J call may be wrong. This CDR3 contains 14 residues. Germline lookup yields CDR1 SGHTA and CDR2 FQGNSA. The CDR3 nucleotides are TGTGCCAGCAGCCCACAACTAAGCGGATACGAGCAGTACTTC. As protein: CASSPQLSGYEQYF.